Listed here is a single T cell receptor (beta chain). A far larger clone differs by one base, so this is likely a read error. The data derive from a study of T-cell reconstitution after alpha-beta-depleted transplantation in children. Unique molecular identifiers featured in how the TCRbeta library was prepared. Each CDR3 protein gets one entry after TCRdb re-called the PCR reads with MiXCR. Of roughly 500,000 distinct CDR3 sequences listed, approximately 10% are singletons. The material was PBMCs, obtained before TCRalphabeta/CD19-depleted stem cell transplant. The sequence was obtained from a child younger than 10 with inherited bone marrow failure, due to receive a stem cell transplant.

The CDR3 DNA reads TGTGCCAGCAGCACGCGCACCTGGGAGCTGTTTTTT. Translated, it gives CASSTRTWELFF. This chain joins TRBV21-1 and TRBJ2-2. TRBV21-1 is listed as a pseudogene. The CDR3 length is 12 residues.